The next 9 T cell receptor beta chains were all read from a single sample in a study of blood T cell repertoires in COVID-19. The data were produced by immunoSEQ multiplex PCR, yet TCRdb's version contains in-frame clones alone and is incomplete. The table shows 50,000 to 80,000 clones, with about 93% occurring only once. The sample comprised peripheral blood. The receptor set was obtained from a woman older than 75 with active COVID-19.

CDR3 DNA sequence: TGTGCCAGCAGCCAAGAGAGGACAGTAGCGGGACAGACCCAGTACTTC. Its translation is CASSQERTVAGQTQYF. V usage is TRBV14 and J usage is TRBJ2-5, with 8 bases identical to TRBD2. The CDR3 length is 16 residues. The germline V gene encodes CDR1 SGHDN and CDR2 FVKESK. J lost 6 bases, V lost 0 bases, and 9 bases had no gene match.

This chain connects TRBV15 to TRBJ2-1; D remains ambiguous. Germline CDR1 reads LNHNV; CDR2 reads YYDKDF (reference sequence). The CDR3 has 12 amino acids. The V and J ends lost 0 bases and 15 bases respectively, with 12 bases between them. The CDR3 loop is CATSRDWHPPFF. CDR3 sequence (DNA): TGTGCCACCAGCAGAGATTGGCATCCCCCGTTCTTC.

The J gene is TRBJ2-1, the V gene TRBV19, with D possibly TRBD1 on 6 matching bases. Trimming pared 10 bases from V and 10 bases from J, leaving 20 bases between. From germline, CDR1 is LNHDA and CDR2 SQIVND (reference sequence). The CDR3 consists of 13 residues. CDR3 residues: CATEGDGRWEQFF. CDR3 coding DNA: TGTGCCACCGAGGGGGATGGGCGATGGGAGCAGTTCTTC.

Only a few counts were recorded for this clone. CDR3: CSAQDSNQPQHF. The DNA for the CDR3 is TGCAGCGCTCAGGATTCCAATCAGCCCCAGCATTTT. The rearrangement uses TRBV29-1 and TRBJ1-5, with D hard to call. Germline assignment: CDR1 SQVTM and CDR2 ANQGSEA. The V end was cut by 7 bases, the J end by 3 bases, with 10 bases between. The CDR3 loop spans 12 amino acids.

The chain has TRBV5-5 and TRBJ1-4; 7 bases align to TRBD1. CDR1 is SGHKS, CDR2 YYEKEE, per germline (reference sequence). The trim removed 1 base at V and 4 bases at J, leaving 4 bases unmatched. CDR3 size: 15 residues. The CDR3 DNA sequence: TGTGCCAGCAGCTTGTCACAGGGGATTAATGAAAAACTGTTTTTT. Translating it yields CASSLSQGINEKLFF.

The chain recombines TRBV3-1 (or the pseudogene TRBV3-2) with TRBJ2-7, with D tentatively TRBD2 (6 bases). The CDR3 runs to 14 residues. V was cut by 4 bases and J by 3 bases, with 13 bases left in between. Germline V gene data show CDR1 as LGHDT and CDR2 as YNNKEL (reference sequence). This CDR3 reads CASSPDRGSYEQYF. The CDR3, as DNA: TGTGCCAGCAGCCCTGATCGGGGGAGCTACGAGCAGTACTTC.

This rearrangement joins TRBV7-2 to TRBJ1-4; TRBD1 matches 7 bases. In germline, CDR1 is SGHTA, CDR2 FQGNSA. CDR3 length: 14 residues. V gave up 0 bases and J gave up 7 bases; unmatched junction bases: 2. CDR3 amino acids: CASSLAGTAEKLFF. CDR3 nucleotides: TGTGCCAGCAGCTTAGCCGGGACAGCTGAAAAACTGTTTTTT. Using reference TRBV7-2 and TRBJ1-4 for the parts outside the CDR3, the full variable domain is GAGVSQSPSNKVTEKGKDVELRCDPISGHTALYWYRQSLGQGLEFLIYFQGNSAPDKSGLPSDRFSAERTGGSVSTLTIQRTQQEDSAVYLCASSLAGTAEKLFFGSGTQLSVL.

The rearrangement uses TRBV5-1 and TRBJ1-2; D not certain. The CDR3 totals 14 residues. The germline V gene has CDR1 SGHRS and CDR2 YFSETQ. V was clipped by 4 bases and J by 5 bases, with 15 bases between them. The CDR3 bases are TGCGCCAGCAGCCCCTGGGAGGGAGAATATGGCTACACCTTC. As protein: CASSPWEGEYGYTF. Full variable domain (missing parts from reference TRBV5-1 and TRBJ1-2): KAGVTQTPRYLIKTRGQQVTLSCSPISGHRSVSWYQQTPGQGLQFLFEYFSETQRNKGNFPGRFSGRQFSNSRSEMNVSTLELGDSALYLCASSPWEGEYGYTFGSGTRLTVV.

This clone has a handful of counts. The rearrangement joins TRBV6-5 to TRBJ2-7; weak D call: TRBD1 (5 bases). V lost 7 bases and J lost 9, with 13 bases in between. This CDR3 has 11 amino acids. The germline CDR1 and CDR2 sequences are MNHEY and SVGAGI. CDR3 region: CASNEWGRQYF. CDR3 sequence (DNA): TGTGCCAGCAACGAGTGGGGCAGGCAGTACTTC.